This T cell receptor beta chain derives from a study of cytomegalovirus exposure and HLA in healthy donors. In the study overall: Of several hundred genotyped donors, around 86% grouped in the Caucasian-associated ancestry cluster.

About this clone: Its specificity is unknown.

The study ran its PCR with 60 Vbeta and 13 Jbeta primers. Per the original methods: An analysis that came later counted tens of millions of unique TCR beta chains, roughly 11 million shared. TCRdb's copy holds only in-frame clones and misses some; the assay was immunoSEQ multiplex PCR. That table supplies the V and J calls and clone size; D and trimming were determined from the DNA. This sample has 180,000 or so clones, with roughly a tenth found just once. General study points: Exclusion as indistinguishable affected some V segments, including TRBV6-2 and TRBV6-3. In a later analysis, a missense DCLRE1C variant was linked to TCR beta V- and J-gene trimming.

The CDR3 consists of 14 residues. Germline V gene lookup returns CDR1 MNHNS and CDR2 SASEGT. The germline V and J ends were trimmed by 1 base and 5 bases, with 12 bases remaining between them. This clonotype was sampled from a woman between 25 and 40 years old in good health and CMV-seropositive. The source material was PBMCs. The rearrangement links TRBV6-1 to TRBJ2-7; D might be TRBD1 (6 bases). The CDR3 spells CASSEGQDPNEQYF. DNA of the CDR3: TGTGCCAGCAGTGAAGGACAGGACCCGAACGAGCAGTACTTC.